These 28 T cell receptor beta chains originate from one sample sequenced in a study of blood T cell repertoires in COVID-19. Libraries were prepared by immunoSEQ multiplex PCR; TCRdb keeps only in-frame clonotypes and omits some of them. The table has approximately 460,000 clones, 89% seen once. Sequenced material: peripheral blood. These receptors were collected from a man aged 18-30 years with COVID-19, enrolled during active disease.

The chain links TRBV29-1 to TRBJ2-3; 11 bases map to TRBD2. The trim removed 5 bases at V and 1 base at J, leaving 5 bases unmatched. Germline CDR1 and CDR2: SQVTM and ANQGSEA. CDR3 size: 15 residues. Here the CDR3 DNA reads TGCAGCGTTTCTCAGACTAGCGGGGGCACAGATACGCAGTATTTT. This codes for CSVSQTSGGTDTQYF.

This clone was seen only a few times. This specimen includes other DNA sequences encoding the same CDR3. CDR3 loop: CASSFGQGDEQFF. CDR3 nucleotide sequence: TGTGCCAGCAGCTTCGGACAGGGCGATGAGCAGTTCTTC. This chain uses TRBV7-9 with TRBJ2-1; 8 bases line up with TRBD1. The CDR3 is made up of 13 amino acids. Germline CDR1 reads SEHNR; CDR2 reads FQNEAQ (reference sequence). After removal of 3 bases from V and 8 bases from J, the junction contained 3 bases not matched to a gene.

This clone was seen only a few times. CDR3 DNA: TGTGCCAGCAGCCAGGGCTCGAGCCCCTGGGAGCAGTACTTC. Translated: CASSQGSSPWEQYF. The chain couples TRBV14 to TRBJ2-7, with D unclear. V shed 3 bases and J shed 7 bases, with 16 bases lying between them. Germline loops: CDR1 SGHDN, CDR2 FVKESK. This CDR3 is built from 14 residues.

J is TRBJ2-2 and V is TRBV5-4; D call uncertain. The CDR3 extends over 15 amino acids. V lost 0 bases, J lost 0 bases, and 6 bases lay in between. The germline V gene has CDR1 SGHNT and CDR2 YYREEE (reference sequence). The DNA of the CDR3 is TGTGCCAGCAGCTTGGGCAGTCCGAACACCGGGGAGCTGTTTTTT. Translating it yields CASSLGSPNTGELFF.

The CDR3 DNA follows: TGTGCCAGTAGCCATATCGCCCCGGGACTAGCGGACAATGAGCAGTTCTTC. Translated: CASSHIAPGLADNEQFF. The chain recombines TRBV19 with TRBJ2-1; TRBD2 agrees at 11 bases. The CDR3 consists of 17 residues. V lost 6 bases to trimming and J lost 5 bases; unmatched junction nucleotides: 12. Germline V CDR1 and CDR2: LNHDA, SQIVND (reference sequence). Variable domain in full (rest from reference TRBV19 and TRBJ2-1): DGGITQSPKYLFRKEGQNVTLSCEQNLNHDAMYWYRQDPGQGLRLIYYSQIVNDFQKGDIAEGYSVSREKKESFPLTVTSAQKNPTAFYLCASSHIAPGLADNEQFFGPGTRLTVL.

The chain joins TRBV18 to TRBJ2-7; tentatively, D is TRBD2 (6 bases). V was clipped by 3 bases and J by 3 bases, with 18 bases between them. Germline assignment: CDR1 KGHSH and CDR2 LQKENI. This CDR3 has 16 residues. The CDR3 coding sequence is TGTGCCAGCTCACCGTGGGCGGGGACGGCGATCTACGAGCAGTACTTC. Translating gives CASSPWAGTAIYEQYF.

The genes are TRBV6-5 and TRBJ1-2; perhaps TRBD1 as D (5 bases). The CDR3 runs 15 residues. V shed 0 bases and J shed 0 bases, with 8 bases lying between them. Per the germline V gene, CDR1 is MNHEY and CDR2 is SVGAGI. CDR3 loop: CASSYSPTANYGYTF. In DNA, the CDR3 is TGTGCCAGCAGTTACTCCCCGACAGCTAACTATGGCTACACCTTC.

The CDR3 sequence is CASSPGLALDTQYF. The CDR3 DNA follows: TGTGCCAGCAGCCCAGGACTAGCGTTGGATACGCAGTATTTT. J is TRBJ2-3 and V is TRBV7-3, with 9 bases aligning to TRBD2. The CDR3 has 14 residues. CDR1 and CDR2 from the germline V gene are SGHTA and FQGTGA. Trimming at V came to 5 bases and at J to 6 bases, leaving 6 bases not matched to a gene.

V and J are TRBV6-5 and TRBJ2-5, with D possibly being TRBD1 (6 bases). The germline V gene has CDR1 MNHEY and CDR2 SVGAGI. V lost 2 bases and J 3 bases, leaving 10 bases between the germline ends. The CDR3 extends over 14 amino acids. The chain's CDR3 is CASSYPTGKETQYF. The CDR3 nucleotides are TGTGCCAGCAGTTACCCCACAGGGAAAGAGACCCAGTACTTC.

V is TRBV5-6 and J is TRBJ1-2; 10 bases align to TRBD1. J was trimmed by 8 bases and V by 4 bases; bases with no gene match: 8. The CDR3 runs to 14 residues. Germline CDR1 reads SGHDT; CDR2 reads YYEEEE. CDR3 protein: CASSPTPTGGGYTF. The CDR3 bases are TGTGCCAGCAGCCCCACCCCGACAGGGGGCGGCTACACCTTC.

V gene TRBV7-9 combines with J gene TRBJ1-5; D remains unclear. The CDR3 has 16 residues. From germline, CDR1 is SEHNR and CDR2 FQNEAQ (reference sequence). The V gene lost 5 bases and the J gene lost 0 bases, with 14 bases spanning the gap. The CDR3 spells CASSPVTTNSNQPQHF. The CDR3 DNA follows: TGTGCCAGCAGCCCCGTCACGACTAATAGCAATCAGCCCCAGCATTTT.

This sequence joins TRBV5-1 and TRBJ2-6; D perhaps matches TRBD1 (6 bases). V dropped 4 bases and J dropped 2 bases, with 7 bases sitting between them. The CDR3 runs 14 residues. Germline V gene data show CDR1 as SGHRS and CDR2 as YFSETQ. CDR3 coding DNA: TGCGCCAGCAGCACAGGGACTGGGGCCAACGTCCTGACTTTC. Translating it yields CASSTGTGANVLTF.

The chain is built from TRBV11-2 and TRBJ2-7; D might be TRBD2 (6 bases). This CDR3 contains 16 residues. Germline CDR1 and CDR2: SGHAT and FQNNGV. V was shortened by 4 bases and J by 1 base, with 17 bases between the two germline ends. CDR3 in DNA: TGTGCCAGCAGCTCCTTCGGGAGCCTTATTTCCTACGAGCAGTACTTC. Its translation: CASSSFGSLISYEQYF.

J is TRBJ2-2 and V is TRBV19; 9 bases fit TRBD1. The length of the CDR3 is 13 residues. CDR1 and CDR2 from the germline V gene are LNHDA and SQIVND (reference sequence). Trimming at V came to 5 bases and at J to 10 bases, leaving 5 bases not matched to a gene. In DNA form, the CDR3 reads TGTGCCAGTAGTGGGACAGGGCAGGCGGAGCTGTTTTTT. Its translation: CASSGTGQAELFF.

The chain employs TRBV3-1 (or the pseudogene TRBV3-2) and TRBJ2-3, with D unresolved. The CDR3 covers 15 residues. The germline V gene has CDR1 LGHDT and CDR2 YNNKEL (reference sequence). V shed 0 bases and J shed 6 bases, with 13 bases lying between them. The CDR3 loop reads CASSQDARSWDTQYF. The CDR3 DNA reads as TGTGCCAGCAGCCAAGATGCCAGGTCGTGGGATACGCAGTATTTT.

This clone has a single count. This chain links TRBV28 with TRBJ2-2, with D unresolved. There are 15 residues in the CDR3. CDR1 is MDHEN, CDR2 SYDVKM, per germline. Trimming took off 5 bases at V and 7 bases at J, with 17 bases between the two ends. The CDR3 sequence: CASSVRSTFFGELFF. Here the CDR3 DNA reads TGTGCCAGCAGTGTTCGGTCTACCTTCTTCGGGGAGCTGTTTTTT.

The chain combines TRBV4-1 with TRBJ1-5; 8 nucleotides align to TRBD1. The CDR3 sequence is 15 residues long. CDR1 is MGHRA, CDR2 YSYEKL, per germline. With V trimmed by 0 bases and J by 8 bases, 6 bases remained unmatched. Here the CDR3 DNA reads TGCGCCAGCAGCCAAGAAAACAGGGGGTTGGAGCCCCAGCATTTT. Its protein is CASSQENRGLEPQHF.

The rearrangement links TRBV10-3 to TRBJ2-3; D is ambiguous. Trimming stripped 2 bases from V and 0 bases from J, with 12 bases between. CDR1 ENHRY and CDR2 SYGVKD come from the germline V gene. There are 16 residues in the CDR3. The CDR3 spells CAISEQLITSTDTQYF. In DNA form, the CDR3 reads TGTGCCATCAGTGAGCAACTAATCACTAGCACAGATACGCAGTATTTT.

This chain links TRBV6-5 with TRBJ2-3; D perhaps matches TRBD1 (5 bases). Between the trimmed V and J ends, which lost 4 bases and 1 base, there was a span of 12 bases. The CDR3 consists of 15 residues. Looked up from germline, CDR1 is MNHEY and CDR2 is SVGAGI. The CDR3 coding sequence is TGTGCCAGCAGTTGGGGCGGTTCGCGCACAGATACGCAGTATTTT. This translates into CASSWGGSRTDTQYF.

This chain joins TRBV5-1 and TRBJ2-5; D is unclear. The V end was cut by 2 bases, the J end by 1 base, with 12 bases between. Germline CDR1 is SGHRS and CDR2 is YFSETQ. The CDR3 is made up of 15 amino acids. As DNA, the CDR3 is TGCGCCAGCAGCTTTAATGGCGGTCGCCAAGAGACCCAGTACTTC. Protein sequence: CASSFNGGRQETQYF. Full variable domain (rest looked up from reference TRBV5-1 and TRBJ2-5): KAGVTQTPRYLIKTRGQQVTLSCSPISGHRSVSWYQQTPGQGLQFLFEYFSETQRNKGNFPGRFSGRQFSNSRSEMNVSTLELGDSALYLCASSFNGGRQETQYFGPGTRLLVL.

The rearrangement links TRBV11-3 to TRBJ1-3; D gene unclear. From germline, CDR1 is SGHNT and CDR2 YENEEA. V dropped 1 base and J dropped 9 bases, with 13 bases sitting between them. This CDR3 comprises 14 residues. The CDR3 DNA follows: TGTGCCAGCAGCTTAGTCATCACGGAGGGCACCATATATTTT. Translating it yields CASSLVITEGTIYF. The full variable domain, its missing parts supplied by reference TRBV11-3 and TRBJ1-3, is EAGVVQSPRYKIIEKKQPVAFWCNPISGHNTLYWYLQNLGQGPELLIRYENEEAVDDSQLPKDRFSAERLKGVDSTLKIQPAELGDSAVYLCASSLVITEGTIYFGEGSWLTVV.

Details on this clone: An end of the junction differs from the germline gene, which may be a read error. The chain employs TRBV3-1 (or the pseudogene TRBV3-2) and TRBJ2-3; the match to TRBD2 covers 9 bases. The CDR3 runs to 15 residues. Looked up from germline, CDR1 is LGHDT and CDR2 is YNNKEL (reference sequence). CDR3 sequence (DNA): TGTGCCAGCAGCGCCTCCGGGACTAGCAAAGATACGCAGTATTTT. Its translation is CASSASGTSKDTQYF.

The CDR3 loop reads CSGTGLNEKLFF. The DNA of the CDR3 is TGCAGCGGGACAGGGCTTAATGAAAAACTGTTTTTT. This chain connects TRBV29-1 to TRBJ1-4; 8 bases are shared with TRBD1. With 7 bases clipped from V and 4 bases from J, the junction kept 2 bases outside the gene matches. The germline V gene has CDR1 SQVTM and CDR2 ANQGSEA. The CDR3 has 12 amino acids.

The chain has TRBV19 and TRBJ1-1; 9 positions agree with TRBD1. The junction had 6 bases not matched to a gene; V was cut back by 7 bases and J by 6 bases. The CDR3 totals 13 residues. Germline CDR1 and CDR2: LNHDA and SQIVND (reference sequence). CDR3: CASTDRGIAEAFF. The CDR3 DNA reads as TGTGCCAGTACGGACAGGGGTATTGCTGAAGCTTTCTTT.

The V and J genes are TRBV29-1 and TRBJ2-7; 8 bases agree with TRBD1. Per germline, CDR1 SQVTM and CDR2 ANQGSEA. The CDR3 spans 11 residues. V trimming: 7 bases; J trimming: 3 bases; junction bases outside the gene matches: 2. CDR3 region: CSGTGGYEQYF. The CDR3 DNA reads TGCAGCGGTACAGGGGGCTACGAGCAGTACTTC.

The CDR3 coding sequence is TGCGCCAGCAGCATTGAGTCAGGGCTCTATGGCTACACCTTC. Its protein product is CASSIESGLYGYTF. The chain carries TRBV5-1 and TRBJ1-2; D might be TRBD1 (5 bases). V lost 4 bases and J lost 4, with 14 bases in between. The CDR3 sequence is 14 residues long. CDR1 and CDR2 (germline): SGHRS, YFSETQ.

The J gene is TRBJ1-2, the V gene TRBV27; 12 bases are shared with TRBD1. CDR1 MNHEY and CDR2 SMNVEV come from the germline V gene (reference sequence). V lost 5 bases, J lost 2 bases, and 9 bases stayed unmatched. The CDR3 has 17 amino acids. CDR3: CASSHRDRGLTNYGYTF. In DNA form, the CDR3 reads TGTGCCAGCAGTCACCGGGACAGGGGGCTTACGAACTATGGCTACACCTTC.

This clone occurred many times. The gene calls are TRBV12-5 and TRBJ2-2; D might be TRBD2 (7 bases). Germline lookup yields CDR1 LGHNT and CDR2 FRNRAP. The V end lost 2 bases, the J end lost 6 bases, and 13 bases lay between the germline ends. The CDR3 sequence is 15 residues long. CDR3 protein: CASGLSGGAAGELFF. As DNA, the CDR3 is TGTGCTAGTGGTTTGTCTGGGGGGGCCGCCGGGGAGCTGTTTTTT.